The next 9 T cell receptor beta chains were all read from a single sample in a study of blood T cell repertoires in COVID-19. The protocol was immunoSEQ multiplex PCR, while the TCRdb copy is restricted to in-frame clones and leaves out a portion. The sample lists about 150,000 clones, 80% to 90% seen once, with approximately 9.4% in the top ten. The sample consisted of peripheral blood. These receptor sequences come from a woman in her forties or fifties with acute or convalescent COVID-19.

This chain links TRBV6-2 or TRBV6-3 with TRBJ2-7, with TRBD1 identical over 8 bases. This CDR3 is built from 14 residues. After removal of 5 bases from V and 4 bases from J, the junction contained 7 bases not matched to a gene. CDR1 MNHEY and CDR2 SVGEGT come from the germline V gene. The CDR3 sequence is CASSTGQGRYEQYF. As DNA, the CDR3 is TGTGCCAGCAGTACAGGACAGGGTAGATACGAGCAGTACTTC.

The V and J genes are TRBV3-1 (or the pseudogene TRBV3-2) and TRBJ1-5, with a possible D match to TRBD1 (6 bases). The CDR3 runs 18 residues. CDR1 is LGHDT and CDR2 is YNNKEL in the germline V gene (reference sequence). Trimming stripped 3 bases from V and 5 bases from J, with 23 bases between. The chain's CDR3 is CASSHLRARDMVHQPQHF. CDR3 sequence (DNA): TGTGCCAGCAGCCACTTAAGAGCCCGGGACATGGTGCATCAGCCCCAGCATTTT.

CDR3 bases: TGTGCCAGCAGCCTGGGAGGGAGGGCCGAGGTAGATACGCAGTATTTT. Its translation: CASSLGGRAEVDTQYF. V usage is TRBV13 and J usage is TRBJ2-3, with 7 positions matching TRBD2. Germline V gene data show CDR1 as PRHDT and CDR2 as FYEKMQ (reference sequence). Unmatched junction bases numbered 13, after V lost 5 bases and J lost 5 bases. The CDR3 totals 16 residues.

This chain uses TRBV7-3 with TRBJ2-7; 9 positions agree with TRBD2. This CDR3 has 18 residues. CDR1 and CDR2 (germline): SGHTA, FQGTGA. Trimming took 1 base from V and 0 from J; bases not matched to a gene: 10. CDR3 sequence: CASSLNPQREVSSYEQYF. For the CDR3, the DNA is TGTGCCAGCAGCTTAAACCCCCAGCGGGAGGTCTCCTCCTACGAGCAGTACTTC.

V is TRBV4-3 and J is TRBJ1-3; D is possibly TRBD1 (5 bases). Looked up from germline, CDR1 is LGHNA and CDR2 is YSLEER. This CDR3 has 14 amino acids. The ends were cut back, 4 bases at V and 0 bases at J, with 7 bases in the middle. The CDR3 bases are TGCGCCAGCAGCCCTCAGGGCTCTGGAAACACCATATATTTT. This translates into CASSPQGSGNTIYF.

The chain has TRBV19 and TRBJ1-5; no definite D call. Trimming pared 1 base from V and 5 bases from J, leaving 6 bases between. The germline gives CDR1 LNHDA, CDR2 SQIVND (reference sequence). The length of the CDR3 is 13 residues. The CDR3 nucleotides read TGTGCCAGTAGTATAGGGAGCTATCAGCCCCAGCATTTT. Protein sequence: CASSIGSYQPQHF.

This sequence joins TRBV11-2 and TRBJ1-1; perhaps TRBD1 as D (6 bases). The CDR3 consists of 15 residues. The V end lost 1 base, the J end lost 0 bases, and 9 bases lay between the germline ends. The germline CDR1 and CDR2 sequences are SGHAT and FQNNGV. DNA of the CDR3: TGTGCCAGCAGCTTAGGGACAGTGATGAACACTGAAGCTTTCTTT. As protein: CASSLGTVMNTEAFF.

The rearrangement links TRBV30 to TRBJ2-7; TRBD1 matches at 8 bases. The ends lost 5 bases at V and 11 bases at J; junction bases unmatched: 8. The CDR3 totals 11 residues. Germline CDR1 and CDR2: GTSNPN and SVGIG (reference sequence). The CDR3 region has the DNA TGTGCCTGGGGGGACAGGTCGGTGGAGTACTTC. Translation gives CAWGDRSVEYF.

The CDR3 sequence is CASSLTGYGYTF. In DNA form, the CDR3 reads TGTGCCAGCAGCTTAACAGGATATGGCTACACCTTC. The chain couples TRBV5-8 to TRBJ1-2; possible D gene TRBD1, 5 bases. The V and J ends lost 2 bases and 5 bases respectively, with 7 bases between them. Germline V gives CDR1 SGHTS, CDR2 YDEGEE. The CDR3 has 12 residues.